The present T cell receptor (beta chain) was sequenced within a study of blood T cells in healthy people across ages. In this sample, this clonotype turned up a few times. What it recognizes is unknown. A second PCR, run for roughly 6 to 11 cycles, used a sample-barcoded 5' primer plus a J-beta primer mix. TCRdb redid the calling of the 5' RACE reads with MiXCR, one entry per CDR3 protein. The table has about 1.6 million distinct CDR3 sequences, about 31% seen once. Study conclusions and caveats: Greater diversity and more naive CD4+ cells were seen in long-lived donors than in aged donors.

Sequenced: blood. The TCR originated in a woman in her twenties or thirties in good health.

DNA of the CDR3: TGCGCCAGCAGCCAAGATCCCACTCTTCGAGGGTCCTCACCCCTCCACTTT. It specifies CASSQDPTLRGSSPLHF. The chain recombines TRBV4-1 with TRBJ1-6; D uncertain. CDR1 MGHRA and CDR2 YSYEKL come from the germline V gene. The CDR3 is made up of 17 amino acids. V was clipped by 0 bases and J by 10 bases, with 19 bases between them.